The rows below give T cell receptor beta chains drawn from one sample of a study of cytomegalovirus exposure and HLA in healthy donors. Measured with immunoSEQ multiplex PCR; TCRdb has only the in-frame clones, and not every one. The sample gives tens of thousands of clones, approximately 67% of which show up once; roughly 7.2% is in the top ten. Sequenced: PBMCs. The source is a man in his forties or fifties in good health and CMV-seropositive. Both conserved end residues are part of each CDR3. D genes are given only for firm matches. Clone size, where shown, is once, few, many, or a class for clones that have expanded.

CDR3 DNA: TGTGCCAGTAGTATGGGGGACAGGGGAGGCTACACCTTC
CDR3 protein: CASSMGDRGGYTF
J gene: TRBJ1-2
D gene: TRBD1
clone size: .
V gene: TRBV19

CDR3 DNA: TGTGCCAGCAGCCCAGGGGACAGGGGGAGCTATGGCTACACCTTC
CDR3 protein: CASSPGDRGSYGYTF
J gene: TRBJ1-2
D gene: TRBD1
clone size: .
V gene: TRBV28

CDR3 DNA: TGTGCTAGCAGCTTAGCGCCCGTAACTAGCGGGGCTCACGAGCAGTACTTC
CDR3 protein: CASSLAPVTSGAHEQYF
J gene: TRBJ2-7
D gene: TRBD2
clone size: .
V gene: TRBV7-7

CDR3 DNA: TGTGCCAGCAGTGGGGTGAACGAGGCCCAGTACTTC
CDR3 protein: CASSGVNEAQYF
J gene: TRBJ2-5
D gene: .
clone size: .
V gene: TRBV25-1

CDR3 DNA: TGTGCCAGCAGCCAAGTAGGGGTGAACACTGAAGCTTTCTTT
CDR3 protein: CASSQVGVNTEAFF
J gene: TRBJ1-1
D gene: .
clone size: .
V gene: TRBV14

CDR3 DNA: TGTGCCAGCAGCTACACAGGGGAAACTGAAGCTTTCTTT
CDR3 protein: CASSYTGETEAFF
J gene: TRBJ1-1
D gene: TRBD1
clone size: .
V gene: TRBV5-4

CDR3 DNA: TGTGCCAGCAGCGCGTCTGGGACTAGCGTCGAGCAGTACTTC
CDR3 protein: CASSASGTSVEQYF
J gene: TRBJ2-7
D gene: TRBD2
clone size: few
V gene: TRBV9

CDR3 DNA: TGTGCCAGCAAGGGGGTCATGAACACTGAAGCTTTCTTT
CDR3 protein: CASKGVMNTEAFF
J gene: TRBJ1-1
D gene: .
clone size: .
V gene: TRBV28

CDR3 DNA: TGTGCCAGCAGCCAAGATGTGGGGAGGGACGAGCAGTACTTC
CDR3 protein: CASSQDVGRDEQYF
J gene: TRBJ2-7
D gene: TRBD2
clone size: .
V gene: TRBV4-2

CDR3 DNA: TGTGCCAGTAGTATAGAGCCTCGAGGAGTGTACGAGCAGTACTTC
CDR3 protein: CASSIEPRGVYEQYF
J gene: TRBJ2-7
D gene: .
clone size: .
V gene: TRBV19

CDR3 DNA: TGTGCCAGCAGCCTGAGGCAGGGCTATTCCTACGAGCAGTACTTC
CDR3 protein: CASSLRQGYSYEQYF
J gene: TRBJ2-7
D gene: .
clone size: .
V gene: TRBV28

CDR3 DNA: TGTGCCAGCAACCGGGACAGGGGAGATACGCAGTATTTT
CDR3 protein: CASNRDRGDTQYF
J gene: TRBJ2-3
D gene: TRBD1
clone size: .
V gene: TRBV2

CDR3 DNA: TGCAGCGTTGATGGGGGGGGCCAAGAGACCCAGTACTTC
CDR3 protein: CSVDGGGQETQYF
J gene: TRBJ2-5
D gene: TRBD2
clone size: .
V gene: TRBV29-1

CDR3 DNA: TGTGCCAGTAGTACCGGACAGGGATATGGCTACACCTTC
CDR3 protein: CASSTGQGYGYTF
J gene: TRBJ1-2
D gene: TRBD1
clone size: .
V gene: TRBV19

CDR3 DNA: TGTGCCAGCAGCCCGGGGGAAGAAAAACTGTTTTTT
CDR3 protein: CASSPGEEKLFF
J gene: TRBJ1-4
D gene: .
clone size: few
V gene: TRBV7-8

CDR3 DNA: TGTGCCAGCTCACCAGGGACAGGGGGCCTTTCAACTAATGAAAAACTGTTTTTT
CDR3 protein: CASSPGTGGLSTNEKLFF
J gene: TRBJ1-4
D gene: TRBD1
clone size: .
V gene: TRBV18

CDR3 DNA: TGTGCCAGCAGCTCACAGGGGTTGAACACTGAAGCTTTCTTT
CDR3 protein: CASSSQGLNTEAFF
J gene: TRBJ1-1
D gene: TRBD1
clone size: .
V gene: TRBV11-1

CDR3 DNA: TGTGCCAGCAGTTTCCGGGGGGCCGGAGGTCAGCCCCAGCATTTT
CDR3 protein: CASSFRGAGGQPQHF
J gene: TRBJ1-5
D gene: .
clone size: .
V gene: TRBV28

CDR3 DNA: TGTGCCAGCAGCTCGCGGGTTAACACTGAAGCTTTCTTT
CDR3 protein: CASSSRVNTEAFF
J gene: TRBJ1-1
D gene: .
clone size: .
V gene: TRBV5-6

CDR3 DNA: TGTGCCAGCAGCTTGTCGGGGGGGCTTAACACCGGGGAGCTGTTTTTT
CDR3 protein: CASSLSGGLNTGELFF
J gene: TRBJ2-2
D gene: TRBD2
clone size: .
V gene: TRBV5-6

CDR3 DNA: TGTGCCAGCAACCCGACAGGGCTTGATACGCAGTATTTT
CDR3 protein: CASNPTGLDTQYF
J gene: TRBJ2-3
D gene: TRBD1
clone size: once
V gene: TRBV9

CDR3 DNA: TGTGCCAGCTCATCTACCACAGGGATCTCCTACAATGAGCAGTTCTTC
CDR3 protein: CASSSTTGISYNEQFF
J gene: TRBJ2-1
D gene: .
clone size: few
V gene: TRBV18

CDR3 DNA: TGTGCCAGCAGCTTGGCTGCTAGCGGGAGTGAGTCCTACGAGCAGTACTTC
CDR3 protein: CASSLAASGSESYEQYF
J gene: TRBJ2-7
D gene: TRBD2
clone size: .
V gene: TRBV5-4

CDR3 DNA: TGTGCCAGCAGTGGGTACGAGGGGGCTGGCGGGGAGCTGTTTTTT
CDR3 protein: CASSGYEGAGGELFF
J gene: TRBJ2-2
D gene: TRBD1
clone size: .
V gene: TRBV28

CDR3 DNA: TGTGCCAGCTCACCATCGCAGGGGGCGACCGGGGAGCTGTTTTTT
CDR3 protein: CASSPSQGATGELFF
J gene: TRBJ2-2
D gene: TRBD1
clone size: .
V gene: TRBV18

CDR3 DNA: TGTGCCAGCAGCTCAACAGGGACCGAGCAGTACTTC
CDR3 protein: CASSSTGTEQYF
J gene: TRBJ2-7
D gene: .
clone size: .
V gene: TRBV11-3

CDR3 DNA: TGTGCCAGCAGCGCACACAGGTCAAACAATGAGCAGTTCTTC
CDR3 protein: CASSAHRSNNEQFF
J gene: TRBJ2-1
D gene: .
clone size: few
V gene: TRBV7-6

CDR3 DNA: TGTGCCAGCAGCGTAGGAGGGGGCTTGGACACTGAAGCTTTCTTT
CDR3 protein: CASSVGGGLDTEAFF
J gene: TRBJ1-1
D gene: TRBD1
clone size: few
V gene: TRBV9